This T cell receptor beta chain was captured by sequencing in a study of T-cell reconstitution after alpha-beta-depleted transplantation in children. Unique molecular identifiers were built into the TCRbeta library. In TCRdb, the PCR reads were re-called with MiXCR into one record per CDR3 protein. This sample has some 110,000 distinct CDR3 sequences; 10% occur once, and the top ten carry roughly a third. Study-wide findings and caveats: After one year, T-cell counts and TCRbeta diversity mostly came from new T cells. The origin of alpha-beta T cells about two months after transplant was reportedly several hundred expanded graft clones.

There are 14 residues in the CDR3. Germline CDR1 is SGHRS and CDR2 is YFSETQ. With 3 bases removed from V and 0 bases from J, the gap between germline ends came to 9 bases. This clonotype was recorded at least ten times. No antigen is known for it. The TCR sequence derives from a boy aged 2 to 9 with acute lymphoblastic leukemia, due to receive a stem cell transplant. The sample here was PBMCs, taken before TCRalphabeta/CD19-depleted stem cell transplant. V is TRBV5-1 and J is TRBJ1-2; no clear D gene. CDR3 in DNA: TGCGCCAGCAGCTCCCCTGGGTCTAACTATGGCTACACCTTC. It codes for CASSSPGSNYGYTF.